This T cell receptor beta chain comes out of a study of blood T cell repertoires in COVID-19. The repertoire was sequenced with immunoSEQ multiplex PCR; TCRdb's copy has only in-frame clones and lacks some. Altogether some 340,000 clones are present, around nine tenths being singletons, with the ten largest covering approximately 4.1%. This TCR was sampled from a woman younger than 45 who had been exposed to COVID-19. The sample consisted of PBMCs or T cells enriched from blood (not recorded which).

The CDR3 here is CATRQGDYGYTF. The DNA of the CDR3 is TGTGCCACCCGACAGGGCGACTATGGCTACACCTTC. The chain uses TRBV25-1 and TRBJ1-2, with 7 nucleotides matching TRBD1. The CDR3 loop spans 12 amino acids. V was pared by 10 bases and J by 3 bases, with 5 bases of the junction left unmatched. Germline-derived CDR1 and CDR2 are MGHDK and SYGVNS.